This T cell receptor (beta chain) was observed in a study of cytomegalovirus exposure and HLA in healthy donors (dated by TCRdb to 2016 to 2017). The study in broad terms: An earlier analysis of approximately 550 of the donors reported roughly 300 Gb of sequence data and some 120 million unique TCR beta sequences from some 180 million T cells. An earlier analysis of 587 of the donors used high-throughput TCR beta sequencing to judge whether each TCR beta V gene segment behaved as functional or pseudogenic. Using immunosequencing, the study profiled T cell repertoires from 500 to 800 subjects and related those repertoires to cytomegalovirus serostatus. Along with the roughly 670-subject first cohort, a separate validation cohort of over a hundred different subjects was used. Among the roughly 400 genotyped donors, around 81% belonged to the genetic ancestry cluster associated with self-reported Caucasian donors. Roughly 5 DR-DQ haplotypes were handled as single units for association and clustering, since linkage in the cohort was strong. The study combined high-throughput TCR immunosequencing, statistical association of individual TCRs with disease status, and machine learning to predict cytomegalovirus infection status. Every repertoire in the discovery cohort had been generated on one and the same sequencing platform. On average, about 200,000 unique TCR beta nucleotide sequences were sequenced per donor among 398 genotyped donors of the cohort, with 15% to 20% of those sequences being non-productive. Donor age, sex, ethnicity and CMV serostatus were compiled together with the repertoire data. Genome-wide SNP genotypes for about three fifths of the roughly 700 donors were used in a later genetic analysis, which treated that subset as a discovery cohort. The aim of the study was to test whether cataloging public T cell receptors could identify signatures of past pathogen exposure. HLA typing covered class I and class II loci at four-digit resolution. An early release covering about 600 HLA-typed donors comprised about 320 gigabases of sequencing data and approximately 80 million unique TCR sequences. A later analysis re-examined previously published TCR beta repertoires from 600 to 700 donors and added high-resolution HLA genotyping to investigate patterns of TCR occurrence. Typing coverage differed by locus: A, B, C, DRB1 and DQB1 were typed in roughly 620-630 donors, DQA1 in 522, DPA1 in 606, and DPB1 in just under 490. The later analysis used no new phenotypic data to find candidate immune exposures, relying instead on TCR beta sequences and their occurrence across donors. What the research found in general, with its limitations: In this cohort, only TCR beta chains were sequenced, and detectable features were limited by the absence of alpha or paired-chain data. According to a later analysis, TCR association rates differed among HLA loci, with DRB1 alleles showing the most associated TCRs and HLA-C alleles showing the fewest. In an earlier analysis of several hundred of the donors, most TCR beta V segments were observed in productive rearrangements about 90% or about 30% of the time, broadly matching IMGT annotations. The earlier analysis of approximately 540 of the donors excluded seventeen rarely observed V segments, including chromosome 9 orphons, because counts were too low. A few of the identified cytomegalovirus-associated TCR beta chains were confirmed in vitro to be specific for cytomegalovirus antigens. A later analysis associated 16,951 TCR beta sequences with specific HLA alleles at a false discovery rate of 0.05. Linkage disequilibrium might explain the correlated functional status among segregating V segments, but an unknown experimental factor could not be ruled out. Because HLA typing was unavailable for some donors at each locus, only the typed subset was used in association tests. A further reported finding was that TCR beta sequences accurately predicted the HLA-A and HLA-B alleles for most subjects in the first cohort. The sequencing pipeline was judged likely to have produced a cluster of highly shared sequence variants as a technical artifact. In both the original and validation cohorts, the classifier was reported to diagnose cytomegalovirus status with high specificity and sensitivity. According to a later analysis, most CMV-associated TCR beta chains appeared to be HLA-restricted, and the HLA associations seemed to be driven largely by CMV exposure. Assigning TCR associations to individual alleles was difficult when HLA alleles, especially DR and DQ, strongly co-occurred. Several of the top co-occurrence clusters appeared to be linked to parvovirus B19, influenza, CMV and Epstein-Barr virus, according to a later analysis. Some IMGT-functional V segments, including TRBV6-2 and TRBV6-3, could not be distinguished by the 87-base-pair reads and were therefore excluded. The authors suggested that the approach could potentially be generalized to other disease states and immunological phenotypes. In a later genetic analysis, a missense DCLRE1C variant was associated with V-gene and J-gene trimming of TCR beta chains, and the association was replicated in an independent cohort. According to a later genetic analysis, donors in an Asian-associated ancestry cluster had fewer N-insertions in productive TCRs than the approximately 700-donor mean. A total of 150 to 200 TCR beta chains were listed by the study as associated with cytomegalovirus. Compared with equally common non-associated chains, HLA-associated TCR beta chains in a later analysis were more clonally expanded and had lower generation probabilities. The only immune exposure information available for the cohort was CMV serostatus. Most TCR sequences were observed very rarely across donors, whereas some public TCRs were present in many individuals. Roughly uniform sequencing depth across donors was assumed in presence/absence analyses, although this assumption may not hold.

The cohort comprised 550 to 700 healthy bone marrow donors. Cohort members were all nominally healthy when sampled, although unrecorded immune exposures were likely present. The donor tested CMV seropositive, placing the donor among the 289 seropositive members of the cohort. A peripheral blood sample was collected from each donor, and TCR beta sequencing was performed on peripheral blood mononuclear cells. The Qiagen DNeasy Blood Extraction Kit was used to extract genomic DNA from the blood cell samples. The method was the immunoSEQ multiplex PCR assay. For the multiplex PCR, a mixture combining 60 forward primers for TCR Vbeta segments and 13 reverse primers for TCR Jbeta segments was used. The CDR3 region of rearranged TCR beta genes was amplified from genomic DNA with a multiplex PCR assay. The amplified TCR beta libraries were sequenced on the Illumina HiSeq System as 87-base-pair reads. In the paper's pipeline: Across the 700 or so repertoires, a later analysis counted some 80 million unique TCR beta chains, around 10 million of which were shared by at least two donors. A nearest-neighbor algorithm error-corrected the raw reads and collapsed the reads into unique sequences, merging closely related sequences to remove PCR and sequencing errors. V, D and J gene segments were assigned by aligning CDR3 sequences to IMGT reference sequences. For a sequence to be retained, at least a six-nucleotide match to both a V gene segment and a J gene segment was required. Rearrangements were called productive when the CDR3 lacked stop codons and stayed in frame with V and J; all others were non-productive. Following IMGT convention, CDR3 was defined as the stretch from the second conserved V-encoded cysteine up to the conserved J-encoded phenylalanine. In an earlier analysis of around 540 of the donors, sequences lacking an unambiguous match to a single V gene segment were excluded. An earlier analysis of a few hundred of the donors called V segments functional above 56.7% productive rearrangements and segregating when the between-donor standard deviation exceeded 5%. To diagnose cytomegalovirus status from the catalog of TCR beta chain sequences, a statistical classification framework was built. In a later analysis, TCR nucleotide sequences were compared against IMGT/GENE-DB human TR gene sequences so that V and J genes could be assigned. The TCRdist pipeline was used in a later analysis to assign CDR3 sequences and most-parsimonious VDJ recombination scenarios. In a later analysis, every TCR beta chain was defined by the combination of its CDR3 amino acid sequence and its V-gene family, and reads without a unique V-gene family were dropped. As a way to deal with suspected cross-contamination and a sequencing artifact, a later analysis dropped nearly 600 nucleotide sequences that were highly shared and had low generation probability. In a later analysis, a clonal expansion index was calculated for each public chain from normalized within-repertoire ranks of inferred template counts. A later analysis computed generation probabilities with a VDJ recombination model fitted to out-of-frame rearrangements, and checked the results against IGoR. Hypergeometric tests were used in a later analysis to score TCR-TCR, TCR-HLA and TCR-CMV co-occurrence, with a repertoire-size bias correction applied to the TCR pairs. To estimate false discovery rates, a later analysis permuted the HLA or CMV assignments 20 times. In a later analysis, co-occurring TCRs were grouped using DBSCAN, and TCRdist sequence similarity was added for clustering within HLA-allele-positive subsets. For co-occurrence clustering, repertoires with fewer than 30,000 or more than 120,000 public chains were excluded, along with five or six repertoires with anomalous nucleotide sharing. The clones in this table, taken by TCRdb from immuneACCESS, are in-frame only. Not every clone is retained; where verified, under half of the shortfall comes from an unresolved V gene, and the cause of the rest is unknown. V and J calls and clone size come straight from that table; D and trimming were deduced from the DNA. This sample gives about 210,000 clones in total; about four fifths of them show up just once. The leading ten clones occupy around an eighth of the sample.

V trim: 1 base; J trim: 0 bases; unmatched bases: 5. There are 17 amino acids in the CDR3, from cysteine to phenylalanine inclusive. Only the CDR3 DNA stays, 51 bases, in frame from base 1. Sequences LGHNA (CDR1) and YSLEER (CDR2) are obtained from the germline V gene. In the case of this clone: Its antigen target is currently unknown. No base-level quality is on record; no much larger clone is a single base apart.

The origin of this receptor is a young woman in good health and CMV-seropositive. The chain links TRBV4-3 with TRBJ2-3, and TRBD2 aligns with 9 junction nucleotides. The sequenced material came from PBMCs. The CDR3 corresponds to CASSQGLAGLSTDTQYF. The DNA reads TGCGCCAGCAGCCAAGGGCTAGCGGGACTAAGCACAGATACGCAGTATTTT.